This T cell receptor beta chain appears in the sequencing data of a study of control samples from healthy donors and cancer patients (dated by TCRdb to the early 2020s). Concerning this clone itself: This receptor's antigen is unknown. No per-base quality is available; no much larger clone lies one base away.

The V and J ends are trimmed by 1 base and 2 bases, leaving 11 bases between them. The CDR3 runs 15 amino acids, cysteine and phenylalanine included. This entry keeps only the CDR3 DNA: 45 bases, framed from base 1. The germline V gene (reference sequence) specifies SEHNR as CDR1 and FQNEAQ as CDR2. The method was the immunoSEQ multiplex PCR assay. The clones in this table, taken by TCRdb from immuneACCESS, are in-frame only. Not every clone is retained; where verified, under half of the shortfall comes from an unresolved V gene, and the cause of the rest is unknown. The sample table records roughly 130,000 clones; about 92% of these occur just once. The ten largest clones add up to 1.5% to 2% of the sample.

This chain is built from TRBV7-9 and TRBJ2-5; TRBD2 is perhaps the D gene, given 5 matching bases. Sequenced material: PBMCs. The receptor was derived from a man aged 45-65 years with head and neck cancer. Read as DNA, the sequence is TGTGCCAGCAGCTTAGGGGATCCGGGGCAAGAGACCCAGTACTTC. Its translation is CASSLGDPGQETQYF.